This TCR beta chain is from a study of T cell repertoires in ileal Crohn's disease. The wider study: Patients had a median approximately 7.3-year disease duration, and under 45% were active smokers. Thiopurines (about twelve) or anti-TNF agents (around 17) were given postoperatively to about half. Study findings and constraints: Active smokers at surgery had more clonal expansions than non-smokers. High-frequency clones were more common in sorted CD8 than CD4 cells.

Comment on this clone: What it recognizes is unknown.

The germline CDR1 and CDR2 sequences are MGHRA and YSYEKL. The CDR3 runs 16 residues. Repertoires were generated with immunoSEQ multiplex PCR, while TCRdb's copy carries only in-frame clones and drops some. This table holds approximately 11,000 clones, roughly four fifths found once. Sequenced material: ileal tissue. V usage is TRBV4-1 and J usage is TRBJ2-5; D is unresolved. Matching the DNA end better, TRBJ2-7 makes the J call doubtful. This receptor was identified in an adult with Crohn's disease. This chain's CDR3 is CASSQDYSLPTYEQYF. As DNA, the CDR3 is TGCGCCAGCAGCCAAGATTACTCGTTACCAACCTACGAGCAGTACTTC.